This T cell receptor beta chain was obtained from a study of cytomegalovirus exposure and HLA in healthy donors. Points from the study as a whole: CMV serostatus stood as the only immune exposure information on hand. In a later analysis, specific HLA alleles were associated with approximately 16,000 TCR beta sequences at a 0.05 false discovery rate. The study assumed roughly uniform donor sequencing depth for presence/absence analyses. A later analysis showed TCR association rates differing by HLA locus, peaking at DRB1 and lowest at HLA-C.

As to this clone: Its antigen is unidentified.

The PCR contained 60 Vbeta and 13 Jbeta primers. TCRdb's table, derived via immunoSEQ multiplex PCR, lists solely in-frame clones and lacks some. The listing contains 90,000 to 130,000 clones. The CDR3 consists of 14 residues. Germline V gene data show CDR1 as MGHRA and CDR2 as YSYEKL. The ends lost 1 base at V and 5 bases at J; junction bases unmatched: 4. The TCR originated in a young man in good health and CMV-seronegative. This chain joins TRBV4-1 and TRBJ1-2, with 7 bases matching TRBD1. The sample comprised PBMCs. CDR3 DNA sequence: TGCGCCAGCAGCCAAGCGGACAGGACTTATGGCTACACCTTC. As protein: CASSQADRTYGYTF.